This T cell receptor (beta chain) was observed in a study of metastatic and nonmetastatic thyroid tumors. Across the whole study: Repertoire comparison spanned blood and tumor or nodule tissue of malignant and benign thyroid patients. Overall study results and limits: Malignant thyroid tumors reportedly had TCR beta diversity that was significantly higher than in benign nodules, in blood and tumor.

All patients were treatment-naive before thyroid surgery. A remark on this clone: The antigen is unknown.

Germline V gene lookup returns CDR1 SNHLY and CDR2 FYNNEI. This CDR3 has 16 amino acids. Between the trimmed V and J ends, which lost 2 bases and 0 bases, there was a span of 8 bases. Original processing notes: Built for papillary thyroid cancer, a distant-metastasis classifier drew on CDR3 differences across clinicopathological groups. TCRdb reassembled clones from the PCR reads with MiXCR. TCRdb, rather than the study authors, made the V and J calls. The repertoire consists of about 24,000 clones, with more than 20% occurring once and the leading ten covering around 12%. The sequenced sample consisted of tumor tissue. The sequence derives from a male donor with papillary thyroid cancer or a benign thyroid nodule (not recorded which). Some clones in this sample may be carry-over from other donors' samples. This sequence joins TRBV2 and TRBJ2-6; D ambiguous. In DNA form, the CDR3 reads TGTGCCAGCAGTGAATGGTGGAGCTCTGGGGCCAACGTCCTGACTTTC. As protein: CASSEWWSSGANVLTF. The whole variable domain, filled in from reference TRBV2 and TRBJ2-6, reads EPEVTQTPSHQVTQMGQEVILRCVPISNHLYFYWYRQILGQKVEFLVSFYNNEISEKSEIFDDQFSVERPDGSNFTLKIRSTKLEDSAMYFCASSEWWSSGANVLTFGAGSRLTVL.